Listed below are T cell receptor beta chains from one sample, sequenced in a study of beta chain features in type 1 diabetes. Sequencing was performed with immunoSEQ multiplex PCR; in TCRdb, only in-frame clones are kept and a portion is missing. The repertoire holds 500,000 to 850,000 clones, with around 15% as singletons. Sequencing was done on a sample of naive CD4+ T cells from blood. The receptors stem from a man between 18 and 29 years old with type 1 diabetes. Both conserved end residues are part of each CDR3. The D gene is left open where the match is weak. The size of a clone is reported for some rows only, either as once, few or many, or as a class for expanded clones.

.,few,TRBJ2-1,TRBV18,TGTGCCAGCTCACCGACCTTAAACAATGAGCAGTTCTTC,CASSPTLNNEQFF
TRBD1,.,TRBJ1-4,TRBV30,TGTGCCTGGAGTGTAAAGGGGACAGGATCTAATGAAAAACTGTTTTTT,CAWSVKGTGSNEKLFF
TRBD2,.,TRBJ2-1,TRBV6-1,TGTGCCAGCAGTGAATACGGTGCGGGAGTGGGGGAGCAGTTCTTC,CASSEYGAGVGEQFF
TRBD2,few,TRBJ2-1,TRBV5-1,TGCGCCAGCAGCTTTCCCGGGACTAGCGTTAGGGAGCAGTTCTTC,CASSFPGTSVREQFF
.,.,TRBJ1-2,TRBV14,TGTGCCAGCAGCCAAGCCGGGGTTGGCTATGGCTACACCTTC,CASSQAGVGYGYTF
.,few,TRBJ2-1,TRBV30,TGTGCCTGGAGTGTCGGAGGATACAATGAGCAGTTCTTC,CAWSVGGYNEQFF
TRBD2,few,TRBJ2-5,TRBV28,TGTGCCAGCAGTCCCCTAGCGGGAGGGCCCCAAGAGACCCAGTACTTC,CASSPLAGGPQETQYF
TRBD1,.,TRBJ2-1,TRBV5-1,TGCGCCAGCAAAAATCGGCCGGGACAGGGTTACGATGAGCAGTTCTTC,CASKNRPGQGYDEQFF
.,few,TRBJ2-7,TRBV6-5,TGTGCCAGCCTCAGAGTGGACAGAAGCGAGCAGTACTTC,CASLRVDRSEQYF
TRBD2,.,TRBJ2-7,TRBV29-1,TGCAGCGTTCGGAGGCTAGCGGGGGCCTACGAGCAGTACTTC,CSVRRLAGAYEQYF
TRBD1,few,TRBJ1-5,TRBV7-9,TGTGCCAGCAGCTCCAACAGGGGCGCTCAGCCCCAGCATTTT,CASSSNRGAQPQHF
TRBD1,.,TRBJ1-6,TRBV30,TGTGCCTGGAGTGAGGGCAGGGGGAATTCACCCCTCCACTTT,CAWSEGRGNSPLHF
TRBD1,few,TRBJ2-5,TRBV6-5,TGTGCCAGCAGTTCTTACAGGGGTGAGACCCAGTACTTC,CASSSYRGETQYF
TRBD1,few,TRBJ2-1,TRBV9,TGTGCCAGCAGCGTAGAAGGACAGGGGAACAATGAGCAGTTCTTC,CASSVEGQGNNEQFF
.,.,TRBJ2-7,TRBV30,TGTGCCTGGAGTATACAAGGGAGATACGAGCAGTACTTC,CAWSIQGRYEQYF
.,.,TRBJ1-2,TRBV6-1,TGTGCCAGCAGCCCGACAGAAAACTATGGCTACACCTTC,CASSPTENYGYTF
.,few,TRBJ2-3,TRBV19,TGTGCCAGTACCCGGGGACCCAGCACAGATACGCAGTATTTT,CASTRGPSTDTQYF
TRBD1,few,TRBJ2-3,TRBV29-1,TGCAGCGTTGACTCTCCGGGACAGGGATCAGATACGCAGTATTTT,CSVDSPGQGSDTQYF
TRBD1,once,TRBJ1-6,TRBV29-1,TGCAGCGTGAGGGGTGGGCAGGGGGCTTCACCCCTCCACTTT,CSVRGGQGASPLHF
.,.,TRBJ2-2,TRBV4-3,TGCGCCAGCAGCCACAGTACCGGGACCGGGGAGCTGTTTTTT,CASSHSTGTGELFF
.,few,TRBJ2-7,TRBV29-1,TGCAGCGTCGTTCCCACAGGGCCCTACGAGCAGTACTTC,CSVVPTGPYEQYF
.,few,TRBJ2-5,TRBV4-3,TGCGCCAGCAGCCAAGAAGTATTGGAGACCCAGTACTTC,CASSQEVLETQYF
.,few,TRBJ2-5,TRBV30,TGTGCCTGGAGCCCCCCGATCAAGGGGGAGACCCAGTACTTC,CAWSPPIKGETQYF